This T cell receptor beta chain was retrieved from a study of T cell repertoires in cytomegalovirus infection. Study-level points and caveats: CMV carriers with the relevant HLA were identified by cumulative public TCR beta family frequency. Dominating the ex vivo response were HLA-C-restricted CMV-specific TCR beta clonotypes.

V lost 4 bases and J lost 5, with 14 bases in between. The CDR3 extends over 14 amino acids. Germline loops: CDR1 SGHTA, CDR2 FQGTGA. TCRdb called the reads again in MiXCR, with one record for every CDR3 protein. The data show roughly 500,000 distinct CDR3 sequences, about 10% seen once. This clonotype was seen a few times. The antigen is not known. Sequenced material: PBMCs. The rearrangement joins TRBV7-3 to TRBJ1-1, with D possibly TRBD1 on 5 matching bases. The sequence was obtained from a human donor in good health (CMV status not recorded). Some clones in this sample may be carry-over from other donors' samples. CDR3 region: CASSSHEGSTEAFF. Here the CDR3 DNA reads TGTGCCAGCAGCTCCCACGAGGGGAGTACTGAAGCTTTCTTT.